This passage covers 32 T cell receptor beta chains from one sample sequenced in a study of cytomegalovirus exposure and HLA in healthy donors. With 60 Vbeta and 13 Jbeta primers, the PCR was carried out. Assay used: immunoSEQ multiplex PCR; TCRdb lists only in-frame clones, some missing. The table records some 150,000 clones, approximately 63% of them present only once. The sequenced sample consisted of PBMCs. The receptors here all came from a woman aged 60-70 years in good health and CMV-seropositive.

The V gene is TRBV2, the J gene TRBJ1-2, with D possibly being TRBD1 (5 bases). The V end lost 8 bases, the J end lost 5 bases, and 12 bases lay between the germline ends. Per the germline V gene, CDR1 is SNHLY and CDR2 is FYNNEI. The CDR3 has 12 residues. The CDR3 nucleotides are TGTGCCAGCGGCAGGGACTTTTATGGCTACACCTTC. Translation gives CASGRDFYGYTF.

The chain is built from TRBV19 and TRBJ1-2; no clear D. Germline CDR1 and CDR2: LNHDA and SQIVND (reference sequence). The ends were cut back, 4 bases at V and 4 bases at J, with 13 bases in the middle. The CDR3 length is 14 residues. CDR3 amino acids: CASSTLSKSYGYTF. CDR3 nucleotides: TGTGCCAGTAGTACCCTATCTAAGAGCTATGGCTACACCTTC.

The chain joins TRBV10-3 to TRBJ2-7, with D maybe TRBD2 (6 bases). Germline lookup yields CDR1 ENHRY and CDR2 SYGVKD. V lost 3 bases and J lost 7, with 10 bases in between. This CDR3 is built from 12 residues. The CDR3 reads CAISEGGWEQYF. CDR3 in DNA: TGTGCCATCAGTGAAGGAGGGTGGGAGCAGTACTTC.

V and J are TRBV5-6 and TRBJ1-6; unclear D gene. Germline V gene data show CDR1 as SGHDT and CDR2 as YYEEEE. The V end lost 4 bases, the J end lost 11 bases, and 25 bases lay between the germline ends. This CDR3 comprises 17 residues. The CDR3 bases are TGTGCCAGCAGCCCGCTGGGAAAAGTAGGAGGTGGAACACCCCTCCACTTT. Translation: CASSPLGKVGGGTPLHF. Full variable domain (rest looked up from reference TRBV5-6 and TRBJ1-6): DAGVTQSPTHLIKTRGQQVTLRCSPKSGHDTVSWYQQALGQGPQFIFQYYEEEERQRGNFPDRFSGHQFPNYSSELNVNALLLGDSALYLCASSPLGKVGGGTPLHFGNGTRLTVT.

The chain uses TRBV6-5 and TRBJ2-7, with 7 bases matching TRBD2. The CDR3 contains 15 residues. Looked up from germline, CDR1 is MNHEY and CDR2 is SVGAGI. V trimming: 2 bases; J trimming: 4 bases; junction bases outside the gene matches: 8. The CDR3: CASSYSGGSLYEQYF. The CDR3 DNA follows: TGTGCCAGCAGTTACAGTGGCGGGAGCCTGTACGAGCAGTACTTC.

V is TRBV6-5 and J is TRBJ1-6; 8 bases map to TRBD1. V was pared by 3 bases and J by 10 bases, with 8 bases of the junction left unmatched. CDR1 is MNHEY and CDR2 is SVGAGI in the germline V gene. This CDR3 has 15 amino acids. CDR3 protein: CASSYGTGLRSPLHF. CDR3 sequence (DNA): TGTGCCAGCAGTTATGGGACAGGTCTTCGATCACCCCTCCACTTT.

This clone was counted only a few times. The CDR3 spells CASSQGRGLSEKLFF. In DNA form, the CDR3 reads TGCGCCAGCAGCCAAGGTCGGGGGTTGAGTGAAAAACTGTTTTTT. The chain uses TRBV4-1 and TRBJ1-4; D may be TRBD1 (5 bases). The V end lost 1 base, the J end lost 7 bases, and 13 bases lay between the germline ends. Germline V gives CDR1 MGHRA, CDR2 YSYEKL. CDR3 size: 15 residues.

This clone was counted between two and nine times. The V gene is TRBV28, the J gene TRBJ1-1; TRBD1 matches at 7 bases. Trimming removed 5 bases from V and 5 bases from J; junction bases left unmatched: 2. CDR3 length: 12 amino acids. Per germline, CDR1 MDHEN and CDR2 SYDVKM. The CDR3 DNA is TGTGCCAGCAGTAGGACAGGAACTGAAGCTTTCTTT. Translated, it gives CASSRTGTEAFF.

The rearrangement links TRBV28 to TRBJ2-7; 8 bases line up with TRBD2. With 4 bases clipped from V and 2 bases from J, the junction kept 13 bases outside the gene matches. The V gene's germline CDR1 is MDHEN and CDR2 SYDVKM. The CDR3 contains 17 residues. CDR3 residues: CASSSQSIAGGTYEQYF. CDR3 bases: TGTGCCAGCAGTTCCCAATCGATCGCGGGGGGTACCTACGAGCAGTACTTC.

The chain links TRBV7-6 to TRBJ2-1; 13 nucleotides line up with TRBD2. After removal of 0 bases from V and 4 bases from J, the junction contained 3 bases not matched to a gene. The CDR3 contains 17 residues. Germline values: CDR1 SGHVS, CDR2 FNYEAQ. CDR3 DNA sequence: TGTGCCAGCAGCTTAGCACCGACTAGCGGGAGGTACAATGAGCAGTTCTTC. Translating gives CASSLAPTSGRYNEQFF.

There are a few counts of this clone. The J gene is TRBJ2-7, the V gene TRBV7-2, with unresolved D. CDR1 is SGHTA and CDR2 is FQGNSA in the germline V gene. The CDR3 length is 15 residues. Trimming left V 5 bases short and J 0 bases short, with 14 bases between. CDR3 nucleotide sequence: TGTGCCAGCAGCCCCTCCGAGAAGAGCTCCTACGAGCAGTACTTC. It codes for CASSPSEKSSYEQYF.

On this clone itself: Other DNA sequences in this sample translate to the same CDR3. The chain carries TRBV28 and TRBJ1-1; D gene ambiguous. The CDR3 covers 14 residues. Trimming stripped 5 bases from V and 4 bases from J, with 14 bases between. From germline, CDR1 is MDHEN and CDR2 SYDVKM. CDR3 in amino acids: CASSPPARGTEAFF. In nucleotides, the CDR3 is TGTGCCAGCAGTCCCCCTGCACGCGGCACTGAAGCTTTCTTT.

This chain connects TRBV6-5 to TRBJ2-7; 9 bases agree with TRBD2. This CDR3 spans 14 amino acids. V trimming: 5 bases; J trimming: 2 bases; junction bases outside the gene matches: 4. Germline CDR1 is MNHEY and CDR2 is SVGAGI. The CDR3 here is CASSGPSGAYEQYF. The CDR3 DNA follows: TGTGCCAGCAGTGGTCCTAGCGGGGCCTACGAGCAGTACTTC.

V is TRBV9 and J is TRBJ2-1; D ambiguous. Trimming took off 0 bases at V and 0 bases at J, with 10 bases between the two ends. Germline-derived CDR1 and CDR2 are SGDLS and YYNGEE. The CDR3 covers 16 residues. The CDR3 DNA reads as TGTGCCAGCAGCGTAGGAGCCTCGAGCTCCTACAATGAGCAGTTCTTC. It specifies CASSVGASSSYNEQFF.

This clone appeared a few times. The rearrangement uses TRBV7-2 and TRBJ1-1; possible D gene TRBD1, 5 bases. The CDR3 is 14 residues long. V was shortened by 1 base and J by 9 bases, with 15 bases between the two germline ends. Per the germline V gene, CDR1 is SGHTA and CDR2 is FQGNSA. CDR3 sequence (DNA): TGTGCCAGCAGCTTAGGCCCTGGGCAGGGCCAAGCTTTCTTT. Protein: CASSLGPGQGQAFF.

The genes are TRBV28 and TRBJ1-5; 8 bases match TRBD1. CDR1 is MDHEN, CDR2 SYDVKM, per germline. The CDR3 is 15 residues long. V gave up 6 bases and J gave up 2 bases; unmatched junction bases: 6. CDR3 nucleotides: TGTGCCAGCAGGACAGGGGAAGGGGGCAATCAGCCCCAGCATTTT. As protein: CASRTGEGGNQPQHF.

V gene TRBV2 combines with J gene TRBJ2-7; 7 bases line up with TRBD2. Germline lookup yields CDR1 SNHLY and CDR2 FYNNEI. CDR3 length: 12 amino acids. V shed 7 bases and J 2 bases; nucleotides not matched to a gene: 2. DNA of the CDR3: TGTGCCAGCACGGGGACTACCTACGAGCAGTACTTC. Translating it yields CASTGTTYEQYF.

The rearrangement links TRBV2 to TRBJ2-1; 8 bases line up with TRBD2. V gave up 1 base and J gave up 7 bases; unmatched junction bases: 9. Germline CDR1 and CDR2: SNHLY and FYNNEI. The CDR3 covers 16 residues. The DNA of the CDR3 is TGTGCCAGCAGTGAAGTGAAAAGCGGGAGTAAAAATGAGCAGTTCTTC. Protein sequence: CASSEVKSGSKNEQFF. The variable domain in full, completed from reference TRBV2 and TRBJ2-1, reads EPEVTQTPSHQVTQMGQEVILRCVPISNHLYFYWYRQILGQKVEFLVSFYNNEISEKSEIFDDQFSVERPDGSNFTLKIRSTKLEDSAMYFCASSEVKSGSKNEQFFGPGTRLTVL.

This clone came up once. V gene TRBV7-9 combines with J gene TRBJ2-5, with 7 nucleotides matching TRBD1. The CDR3 totals 14 residues. V was pared by 5 bases and J by 5 bases, with 8 bases of the junction left unmatched. Germline values: CDR1 SEHNR, CDR2 FQNEAQ (reference sequence). The CDR3 DNA follows: TGTGCCAGCAGCATGGGACAGAGCTTGGAGACCCAGTACTTC. This sequence encodes CASSMGQSLETQYF.

V is TRBV7-9 and J is TRBJ2-2; D is possibly TRBD1 (6 bases). The V end was cut by 0 bases, the J end by 8 bases, with 10 bases between. The CDR3 contains 14 residues. Germline CDR1 reads SEHNR; CDR2 reads FQNEAQ (reference sequence). CDR3 nucleotide sequence: TGTGCCAGCAGCTTAGCACAGGGCCTTGGGGAGCTGTTTTTT. Its protein is CASSLAQGLGELFF. Supplemented by reference TRBV7-9 and TRBJ2-2, the full variable domain reads DTGVSQNPRHKITKRGQNVTFRCDPISEHNRLYWYRQTLGQGPEFLTYFQNEAQLEKSRLLSDRFSAERPKGSFSTLEIQRTEQGDSAMYLCASSLAQGLGELFFGEGSRLTVL.

The chain uses TRBV28 and TRBJ1-4, with D maybe TRBD1 (5 bases). V dropped 7 bases and J dropped 1 base, with 13 bases sitting between them. The CDR3 runs to 15 residues. Germline CDR1 MDHEN, CDR2 SYDVKM. CDR3 DNA: TGTGCCAGCAAACCCCCCAGGGTAACTAATGAAAAACTGTTTTTT. This sequence encodes CASKPPRVTNEKLFF.

Comment on this clone: The junction shows a germline mismatch at one end, possibly a read error. The genes are TRBV10-3 and TRBJ1-2; 8 nucleotides agree with TRBD1. Germline assignment: CDR1 ENHRY and CDR2 SYGVKD. The CDR3 consists of 15 residues. The CDR3 reads CATSTGETSNYGYNF. The CDR3 bases are TGTGCCACTTCGACAGGGGAAACGTCTAACTATGGCTACAACTTC.

The J gene is TRBJ1-4, the V gene TRBV5-6; 9 bases fit TRBD1. The CDR3 is made up of 18 amino acids. Germline assignment: CDR1 SGHDT and CDR2 YYEEEE. V shed 3 bases and J 2 bases; nucleotides not matched to a gene: 11. CDR3 in amino acids: CASSSTGTGIRTNEKLFF. DNA of the CDR3: TGTGCCAGCAGCTCTACCGGGACAGGGATTAGGACTAATGAAAAACTGTTTTTT.

The chain is built from TRBV5-1 and TRBJ2-2; 10 bases are shared with TRBD2. Germline V gene sequence: CDR1 SGHRS, CDR2 YFSETQ. CDR3 length: 15 amino acids. The junction had 5 bases not matched to a gene; V was cut back by 1 base and J by 8 bases. The CDR3 DNA is TGCGCCAGCAGCTTGTCCGCTAGCGGGAGAGGGGAGCTGTTTTTT. Protein: CASSLSASGRGELFF.

This clone showed up just a few times. This chain joins TRBV5-1 and TRBJ2-3; D unclear. The CDR3 length is 16 residues. CDR1 and CDR2 (germline): SGHRS, YFSETQ. Trimming took 0 bases from V and 0 from J, leaving 11 bases between them. CDR3 sequence: CASSLAERRSTDTQYF. CDR3 bases: TGCGCCAGCAGCTTGGCCGAAAGGAGAAGCACAGATACGCAGTATTTT.

The sample holds a few counts of this clone. V and J are TRBV30 and TRBJ1-2, with D possibly TRBD1 on 5 matching bases. CDR3 length equals 13 residues. CDR1 is GTSNPN and CDR2 is SVGIG in the germline V gene (reference sequence). V was pared by 4 bases and J by 6 bases, with 15 bases between. CDR3 in DNA: TGTGCCTGGAATCAGGGAGGAGGCGATGGCTACACCTTC. This gives the protein CAWNQGGGDGYTF.

The chain couples TRBV28 to TRBJ1-2; a weak D match, TRBD1 (6 bases). Trimming took 8 bases from V and 8 from J, leaving 18 bases between them. Germline V CDR1 and CDR2: MDHEN, SYDVKM. The CDR3 spans 13 residues. The CDR3 nucleotides are TGTGCCAGCGAGAATACAGGGTTCGGCGGCTACACCTTC. Amino acids: CASENTGFGGYTF.

V usage is TRBV6-1 and J usage is TRBJ1-3, with D possibly TRBD1 on 5 matching bases. Trimming took off 7 bases at V and 4 bases at J, with 14 bases between the two ends. Germline values: CDR1 MNHNS, CDR2 SASEGT. The CDR3 is 14 residues long. CDR3 DNA sequence: TGTGCCAGCATTCCCGGGGGTTTAGGAAACACCATATATTTT. Protein: CASIPGGLGNTIYF.

The chain combines TRBV7-8 with TRBJ1-1; D perhaps matches TRBD1 (5 bases). CDR3 length: 13 residues. The germline CDR1 and CDR2 sequences are SGHVS and FQNEAQ. V was pared by 1 base and J by 7 bases, with 10 bases between. The CDR3, as DNA: TGTGCCAGCAGCTTAGAGGAGGGGCATGAAGCTTTCTTT. It encodes CASSLEEGHEAFF.

V gene TRBV5-1 combines with J gene TRBJ2-7; 11 bases are a match to TRBD2. Germline V gene data show CDR1 as SGHRS and CDR2 as YFSETQ. The ends lost 1 base at V and 5 bases at J; junction bases unmatched: 5. CDR3 length: 15 residues. CDR3 region: CASSLFGTSGHEQYF. Here the CDR3 DNA reads TGCGCCAGCAGCTTGTTCGGGACTAGCGGACACGAGCAGTACTTC.

This clone was detected only a few times. The gene calls are TRBV7-9 and TRBJ1-1; no reliable D call. CDR1 SEHNR and CDR2 FQNEAQ come from the germline V gene (reference sequence). The CDR3 runs 13 residues. V gave up 5 bases and J gave up 0 bases, with 7 bases separating them. The CDR3 DNA reads as TGTGCCAGCAGCCCTACAGTGAACACTGAAGCTTTCTTT. Its translation is CASSPTVNTEAFF. The whole variable domain, filled in from reference TRBV7-9 and TRBJ1-1, reads DTGVSQNPRHKITKRGQNVTFRCDPISEHNRLYWYRQTLGQGPEFLTYFQNEAQLEKSRLLSDRFSAERPKGSFSTLEIQRTEQGDSAMYLCASSPTVNTEAFFGQGTRLTVV.

This clone was counted between two and nine times. The chain carries TRBV19 and TRBJ1-2, with 10 bases lining up with TRBD1. Germline loops: CDR1 LNHDA, CDR2 SQIVND (reference sequence). Losses at the gene ends were 3 bases for V and 2 bases for J; bases not matched to a gene: 6. The CDR3 runs 16 residues. This CDR3 is CASSMPPGQGNYGYTF. The CDR3 DNA reads as TGTGCCAGTAGTATGCCTCCGGGACAGGGGAACTATGGCTACACCTTC.